This T cell receptor beta chain was sequenced in a study of tumor-infiltrating lymphocytes in primary liver carcinoma. CDR3 length: 14 residues. Germline-derived CDR1 and CDR2 are ENHRY and SYGVKD. Notes on the study in general: Only about 7-24% of top clones were detected in each of the five tumor regions. Pairs of tumor regions overlapped more than tumor-adjacent and tumor-blood pairs did. With p = 0.039, the top-250-clone fraction in tumors significantly exceeded that in blood.

Unsorted bulk tissue (about 18-30 mg) underwent RNA and DNA co-extraction. Patients' primary liver carcinoma was surgically resected. The investigators made TCR beta cDNA from approximately 510 ng total RNA, using a constant-region primer. Three nested multiplex PCR rounds, a slightly modified ARM-PCR method, built the TCR beta libraries. Primers for the first two PCR rounds were TRBV1-TRBV30 forward primers and a C-beta reverse primer (about 11 cycles per round). From the multiplex PCR reads, TCRdb called clonotypes with MiXCR, one entry per CDR3 protein. The data contain tens of thousands of distinct CDR3 sequences, around 79% of them singletons. Notes on this clonotype: Its specificity is not known. Compared with germline, one end of the junction differs, possibly owing to a read error.

This sequence originates from a man aged 35 to 55 with primary liver carcinoma and hepatitis B virus infection. Sequences were obtained from liver tumor tissue from sampling region 3. Noted subset: tumor region T3, left-lateral pole. The rearrangement links TRBV10-3 to TRBJ2-1; no clear D gene. The CDR3 coding sequence is TGTGTCATCAGTGACGCAGCAGCCTCCGATGAGCAGTTCTTC. Encoded protein: CVISDAAASDEQFF.